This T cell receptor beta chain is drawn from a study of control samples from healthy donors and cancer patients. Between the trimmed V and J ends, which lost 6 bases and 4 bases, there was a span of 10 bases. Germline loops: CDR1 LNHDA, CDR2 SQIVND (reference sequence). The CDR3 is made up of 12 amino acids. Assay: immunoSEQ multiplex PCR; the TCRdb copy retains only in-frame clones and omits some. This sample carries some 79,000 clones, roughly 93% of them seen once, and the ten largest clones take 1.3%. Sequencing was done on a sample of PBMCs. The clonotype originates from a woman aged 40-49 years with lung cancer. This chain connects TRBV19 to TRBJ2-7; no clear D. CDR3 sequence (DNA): TGTGCCAGTAGCGGGCCCCTATACGAGCAGTACTTC. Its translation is CASSGPLYEQYF.